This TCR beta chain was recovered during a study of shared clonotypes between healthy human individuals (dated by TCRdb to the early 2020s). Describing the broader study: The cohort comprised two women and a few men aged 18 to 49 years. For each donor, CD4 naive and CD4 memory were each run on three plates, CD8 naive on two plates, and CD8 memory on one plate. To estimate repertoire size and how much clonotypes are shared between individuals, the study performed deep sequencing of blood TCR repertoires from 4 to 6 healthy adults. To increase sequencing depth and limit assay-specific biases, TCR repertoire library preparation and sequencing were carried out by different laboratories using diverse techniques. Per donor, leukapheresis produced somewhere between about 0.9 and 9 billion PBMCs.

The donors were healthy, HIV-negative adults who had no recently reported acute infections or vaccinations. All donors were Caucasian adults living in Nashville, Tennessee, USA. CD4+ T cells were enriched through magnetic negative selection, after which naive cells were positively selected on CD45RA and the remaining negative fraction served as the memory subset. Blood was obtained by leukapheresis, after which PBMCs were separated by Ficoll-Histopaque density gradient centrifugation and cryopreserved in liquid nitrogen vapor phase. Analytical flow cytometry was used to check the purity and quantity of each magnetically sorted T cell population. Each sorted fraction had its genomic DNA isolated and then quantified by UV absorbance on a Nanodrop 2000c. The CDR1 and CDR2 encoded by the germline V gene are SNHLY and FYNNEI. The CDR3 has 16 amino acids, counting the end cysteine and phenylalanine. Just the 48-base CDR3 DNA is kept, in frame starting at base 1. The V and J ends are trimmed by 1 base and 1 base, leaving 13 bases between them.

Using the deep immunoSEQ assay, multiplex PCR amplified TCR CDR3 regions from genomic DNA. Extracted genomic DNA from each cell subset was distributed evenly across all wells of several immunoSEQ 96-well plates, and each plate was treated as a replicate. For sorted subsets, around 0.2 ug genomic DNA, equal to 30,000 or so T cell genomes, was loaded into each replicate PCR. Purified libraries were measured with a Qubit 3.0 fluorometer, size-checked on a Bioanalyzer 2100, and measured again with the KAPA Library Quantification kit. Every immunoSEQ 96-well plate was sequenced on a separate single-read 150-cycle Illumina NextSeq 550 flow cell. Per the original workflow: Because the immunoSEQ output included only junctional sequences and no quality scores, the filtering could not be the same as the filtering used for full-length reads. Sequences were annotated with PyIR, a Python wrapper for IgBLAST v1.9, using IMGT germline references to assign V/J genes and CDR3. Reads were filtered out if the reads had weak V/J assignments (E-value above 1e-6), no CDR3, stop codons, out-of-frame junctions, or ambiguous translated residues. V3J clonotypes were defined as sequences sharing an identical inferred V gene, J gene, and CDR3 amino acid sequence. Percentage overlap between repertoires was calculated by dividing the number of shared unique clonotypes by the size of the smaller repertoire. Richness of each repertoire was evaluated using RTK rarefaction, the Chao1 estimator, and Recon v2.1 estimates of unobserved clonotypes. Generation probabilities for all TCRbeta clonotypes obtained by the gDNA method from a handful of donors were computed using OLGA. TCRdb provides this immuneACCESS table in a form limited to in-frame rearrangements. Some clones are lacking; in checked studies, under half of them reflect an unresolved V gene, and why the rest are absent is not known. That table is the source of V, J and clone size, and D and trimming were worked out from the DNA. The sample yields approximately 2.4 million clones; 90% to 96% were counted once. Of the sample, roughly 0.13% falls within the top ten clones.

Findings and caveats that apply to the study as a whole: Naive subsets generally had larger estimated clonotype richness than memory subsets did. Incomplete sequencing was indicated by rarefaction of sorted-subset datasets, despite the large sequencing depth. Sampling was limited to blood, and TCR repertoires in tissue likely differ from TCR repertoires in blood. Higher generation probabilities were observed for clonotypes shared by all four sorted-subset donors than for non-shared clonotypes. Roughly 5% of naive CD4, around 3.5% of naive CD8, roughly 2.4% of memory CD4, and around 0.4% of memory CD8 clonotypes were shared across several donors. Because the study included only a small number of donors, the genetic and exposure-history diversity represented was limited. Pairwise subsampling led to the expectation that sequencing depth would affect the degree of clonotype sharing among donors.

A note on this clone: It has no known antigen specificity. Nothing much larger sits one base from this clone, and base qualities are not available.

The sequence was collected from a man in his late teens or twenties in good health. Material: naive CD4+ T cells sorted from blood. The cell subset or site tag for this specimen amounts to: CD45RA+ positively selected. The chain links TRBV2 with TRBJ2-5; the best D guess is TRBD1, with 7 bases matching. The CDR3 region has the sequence CASSEVSGGGQETQYF. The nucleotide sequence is TGTGCCAGCAGTGAAGTGTCAGGGGGAGGCCAAGAGACCCAGTACTTC. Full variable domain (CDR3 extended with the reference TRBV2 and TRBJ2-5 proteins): EPEVTQTPSHQVTQMGQEVILRCVPISNHLYFYWYRQILGQKVEFLVSFYNNEISEKSEIFDDQFSVERPDGSNFTLKIRSTKLEDSAMYFCASSEVSGGGQETQYFGPGTRLLVL.